Included here is one T cell receptor (beta chain) sequence, with context. Its antigen is not known. This could be a read error, since a much larger clone is one nucleotide away. No treatment had been given to any patient before thyroid surgery. The data were taken from a study of metastatic and nonmetastatic thyroid tumors. Study in general: A comparison of repertoires was made across blood and tumor or nodule tissue from malignant and benign thyroid patients. Study results and limitations: Across blood and tumor, TCR beta diversity in malignant thyroid tumors was reportedly significantly higher than in benign nodules.

In the study's own analysis: What underpinned the distant-metastasis classifier for papillary thyroid cancer was the set of CDR3 differences across clinicopathological groups. TCRdb re-called clones from the PCR reads using MiXCR. What appears here as the V and J calls and clone size reflects TCRdb's work, not the paper's. The table shows around 31,000 clones, with over 15% occurring only once. This receptor was identified in a female donor with papillary thyroid cancer or a benign thyroid nodule (not recorded which). Some clones in this sample may be carry-over from other donors' samples. Sample: blood.

CDR3 in amino acids: CSAIDRALKQFF. In nucleotides, the CDR3 is TGCAGTGCTATAGATCGGGCTTTAAAGCAGTTCTTC. The chain combines TRBV20-1 with TRBJ2-1; D uncertain. This CDR3 has 12 amino acids. The germline V gene encodes CDR1 DFQATT and CDR2 SNEGSKA (reference sequence). The V gene lost 4 bases and the J gene lost 11 bases, with 15 bases spanning the gap.